A selection of T cell receptor beta chains follows, all from one sample in a study of blood T cell repertoires in COVID-19. The protocol was immunoSEQ multiplex PCR, while the TCRdb copy is restricted to in-frame clones and leaves out a portion. The sample records tens of thousands of clones, about 86% being singletons. Sequenced input: peripheral blood. The receptors stem from a man aged 50-60 years with active COVID-19. Both conserved end residues are part of each CDR3.

21 TRBJ2-7 TRBV21-1 CASSLTPIGTRPVEGYYEQYF
14 TRBJ2-7 TRBV28 CASRKAGVVHEQYF
16 TRBJ2-2 TRBV5-1 CASSFGSGPETGELFF
14 TRBJ2-3 TRBV5-1 CASSRLTETDTQYF
14 TRBJ1-3 TRBV6-5 CAASDRTTGNTIYF
14 TRBJ2-1 TRBV18 CASSPPRGANEQFF
14 TRBJ2-7 TRBV9 CASSVAGVMDEQYF
16 TRBJ1-1 TRBV5-1 CASSFGREGMGTEAFF
14 TRBJ2-3 TRBV11-3 CASSLGESADTQYF
11 TRBJ1-1 TRBV19 CASVLRAEAFF
13 TRBJ2-5 TRBV4-1 CASRRTGGETQYF
11 TRBJ1-2 TRBV2 CASSVSRGYTF
14 TRBJ2-5 TRBV6-5 CASRTPGLQETQYF
16 TRBJ2-2 TRBV6-6 CASSYAGARGTGELFF
15 TRBJ1-5 TRBV11-2 CASSPSGASNQPQHF
15 TRBJ1-2 TRBV5-1 CASSFGGQTVYGYTF
15 TRBJ2-3 TRBV9 CASNLNSEVADTQYF
16 TRBJ2-3 TRBV7-6 CASSLAEAGTPDTQYF
16 TRBJ2-5 TRBV25-1 CASSPRTSGLQETQYF
13 TRBJ2-2 TRBV7-3 CASSLSLRGELFF
15 TRBJ2-7 TRBV19 CASRRRAGTSYEQYF
15 TRBJ2-1 TRBV7-9 CASSRDRAPYNEQFF
17 TRBJ1-4 TRBV3-1/TRBV3-2 CASSPRTGGLANEKLFF
14 TRBJ2-1 TRBV4-1 CASSGLAGTTGQFF
16 TRBJ1-1 TRBV7-3 CASSPGQGKGGTEAFF
16 TRBJ2-7 TRBV7-8 CASRIEWGEWAYEQYF
13 TRBJ1-5 TRBV6-6 CASSPGQGQPQHF
16 TRBJ2-6 TRBV6-4 CASSVSQGAGANVLTF